Below, 8 T cell receptor beta chains from the same sample are listed, as sequenced in a study of T cells expressing NK-cell markers. TCRdb reprocessed the 5' RACE reads; each CDR3 protein has one entry and no DNA is given. The repertoire table contains some 300,000 distinct CDR3 sequences. Specimen: blood T cells: a sorted CD56 or NKG2C T cell subset, CD4+ or CD8+ T cells, or bulk PBMC T cells (not recorded which). The receptors shown here come from a man between 18 and 35 years old in good health.

The gene calls are TRBV12-3 or TRBV12-4 and TRBJ1-2. The CDR3 totals 13 residues. Here the CDR3 reads CASSLGQFYGYTF.

The V call is TRBV7-2, the J call TRBJ1-5; TCRdb's D call, TRBD1, is unchecked because there is no DNA. The CDR3 is 16 amino acids. Germline V gene data show CDR1 as SGHTA and CDR2 as FQGNSA. The CDR3 is CASSLGSRVGNQPQHF.

V gene TRBV20-1 combines with J gene TRBJ2-7. Germline V lookup: CDR1 DFQATT, CDR2 SNEGSKA (reference sequence). There are 12 residues in the CDR3. CDR3 in amino acids: CSAEGGSYEQYF.

The rearrangement joins TRBV29-1 to TRBJ2-1; the TCRdb call, TRBD2, lacks DNA for checking. Per germline, CDR1 SQVTM and CDR2 ANQGSEA. The CDR3 is 14 amino acids. CDR3 in amino acids: CSVTRGLADNEQFF.

The chain has TRBV5-4 and TRBJ2-3; TCRdb names TRBD1, which stays unverified in the absence of DNA. Germline CDR1 SGHNT, CDR2 YYREEE (reference sequence). The CDR3 spans 15 residues. Here the CDR3 reads CASSLTNRGGDTQYF.

This chain uses TRBV6-2 or TRBV6-3 with TRBJ2-3; TCRdb outputs TRBD2, but without DNA this stays unchecked. Germline CDR1 and CDR2: MNHEY and SVGEGT. This CDR3 contains 20 residues. The CDR3 reads CASTPRRLAGGTALTDTQYF.

The gene calls are TRBV5-1 and TRBJ1-4; TCRdb outputs TRBD1, but without DNA this stays unchecked. CDR3 length: 16 residues. Germline V CDR1 and CDR2: SGHRS, YFSETQ. CDR3 loop: CASSLGTATPNEKLFF.

The V and J genes are TRBV9 and TRBJ1-3. The V gene's germline CDR1 is SGDLS and CDR2 YYNGEE. CDR3 length: 14 residues. CDR3 sequence reads: CASSVAGDGNTIYF.